The 11 T cell receptor beta chains below come from one sample, sequenced in a study of graft-versus-host responses after intestinal transplantation. These receptors lack a known antigen. The method was immunoSEQ multiplex PCR; TCRdb's version includes in-frame clones alone and lacks a portion of them. The repertoire has tens of thousands of clones, 75% to 90% of them found once; the top ten carry about 18%. The specimen comprised unstimulated CD8+ T cells sorted from spleen or lymph node cells, sampled before intestinal transplant. These receptors were collected from a human donor who received an intestinal transplant.

The chain couples TRBV27 to TRBJ2-1; weak D call: TRBD2 (6 bases). Trimming shortened V by 3 bases and J by 7 bases, and 10 bases separated the two germline ends. This CDR3 is 13 amino acids long. CDR1 is MNHEY, CDR2 SMNVEV, per germline (reference sequence). The CDR3 nucleotides are TGTGCCAGCAGTTTCCGGGGGAGGAATGAGCAGTTCTTC. It translates to CASSFRGRNEQFF.

This clone has only one observation. The chain recombines TRBV7-3 with TRBJ2-3, with TRBD2 matching 8 bases. CDR1 is SGHTA, CDR2 FQGTGA, per germline. The CDR3 has 17 amino acids. V shed 0 bases, J shed 2 bases, and the junction held 7 bases outside the gene matches. The DNA for the CDR3 is TGTGCCAGCAGCTTAACGTCAAGCGGGGGTCTCACAGATACGCAGTATTTT. This encodes CASSLTSSGGLTDTQYF.

The V and J genes are TRBV6-5 and TRBJ2-7, with TRBD2 matching over 9 bases. The V gene's germline CDR1 is MNHEY and CDR2 SVGAGI. The length of the CDR3 is 15 residues. V lost 2 bases and J lost 2; bases outside the gene matches: 4. The CDR3 loop reads CASSYSGRNPYEQYF. Here the CDR3 DNA reads TGTGCCAGCAGTTACAGCGGGAGGAACCCCTACGAGCAGTACTTC.

In the case of this clone: Germline is not matched at one junction end, which may reflect a read error. This chain links TRBV7-7 with TRBJ2-2, with a tentative D call TRBD1 (5 bases). This CDR3 region has 14 residues. The germline CDR1 and CDR2 sequences are SSHAT and FNYEAQ (reference sequence). Here the CDR3 reads CASSLGANTGELFF. The DNA for the CDR3 is TGTGCTAGCAGCTTAGGGGCGAACACCGGGGAGCTGTTTTTT.

The chain is built from TRBV5-4 and TRBJ2-3, with TRBD1 matching over 8 bases. There are 15 residues in the CDR3. Trimming at V came to 6 bases and at J to 1 base, leaving 7 bases not matched to a gene. Germline CDR1 reads SGHNT; CDR2 reads YYREEE (reference sequence). CDR3 protein: CASNAGTGGTDTQYF. DNA for the CDR3: TGTGCCAGCAATGCTGGGACAGGCGGCACAGATACGCAGTATTTT.

The chain joins TRBV4-1 to TRBJ1-1, with no clear D. V lost 2 bases and J lost 3, with 16 bases in between. Germline lookup yields CDR1 MGHRA and CDR2 YSYEKL. CDR3 length: 16 amino acids. CDR3 sequence (DNA): TGCGCCAGCAGCCAATTCGGGGTACTTCTCCACACTGAAGCTTTCTTT. Translated, it gives CASSQFGVLLHTEAFF.

The chain employs TRBV27 and TRBJ2-5, with D possibly called TRBD1 or TRBD2 (5 bases each). CDR1 MNHEY and CDR2 SMNVEV come from the germline V gene (reference sequence). The CDR3 spans 13 residues. Trimming stripped 3 bases from V and 4 bases from J, with 9 bases between. CDR3 DNA: TGTGCCAGCAGTTTCGGTGGGGGAGAGACCCAGTACTTC. This gives the protein CASSFGGGETQYF.

The rearrangement joins TRBV7-8 to TRBJ1-5; D call uncertain. V lost 2 bases and J 4 bases, leaving 12 bases between the germline ends. CDR1 and CDR2 (germline): SGHVS, FQNEAQ. The CDR3 covers 15 residues. The CDR3 DNA reads as TGTGCCAGCAGCTTATTCCCGGGTCGGAATCAGCCCCAGCATTTT. Amino acids: CASSLFPGRNQPQHF.

This clone was recorded once. The chain carries TRBV5-6 and TRBJ1-1; possible D gene TRBD1, 5 bases. The CDR3 contains 14 residues. Trimming left V 0 bases short and J 6 bases short, with 12 bases between. CDR1 SGHDT and CDR2 YYEEEE come from the germline V gene. The CDR3 is CASSLAGRVAEAFF. The CDR3 DNA sequence: TGTGCCAGCAGCTTGGCGGGCAGGGTGGCTGAAGCTTTCTTT.

V is TRBV29-1 and J is TRBJ2-7; TRBD1 matches at 8 bases. CDR3 size: 14 residues. Germline lookup yields CDR1 SQVTM and CDR2 ANQGSEA. V lost 4 bases to trimming and J lost 2 bases; unmatched junction nucleotides: 7. The CDR3, as DNA: TGCAGCGTTGTACGGACAGGGCTTACCTACGAGCAGTACTTC. Translation gives CSVVRTGLTYEQYF.

This clone came up many times. A read error is likely here: a far larger clone is one base away. The chain uses TRBV2 and TRBJ2-2; 8 nucleotides agree with TRBD1. CDR3 length: 14 residues. V gave up 6 bases and J gave up 2 bases; unmatched junction bases: 2. Germline CDR1 is SNHLY and CDR2 is FYNNEI. The CDR3 DNA sequence: TGTGCCAGCAGCGGGACAGGCAACACCGGGGAGCTGTTTTTT. Amino acid sequence: CASSGTGNTGELFF. The whole variable domain, filled in from reference TRBV2 and TRBJ2-2, reads EPEVTQTPSHQVTQMGQEVILRCVPISNHLYFYWYRQILGQKVEFLVSFYNNEISEKSEIFDDQFSVERPDGSNFTLKIRSTKLEDSAMYFCASSGTGNTGELFFGEGSRLTVL.